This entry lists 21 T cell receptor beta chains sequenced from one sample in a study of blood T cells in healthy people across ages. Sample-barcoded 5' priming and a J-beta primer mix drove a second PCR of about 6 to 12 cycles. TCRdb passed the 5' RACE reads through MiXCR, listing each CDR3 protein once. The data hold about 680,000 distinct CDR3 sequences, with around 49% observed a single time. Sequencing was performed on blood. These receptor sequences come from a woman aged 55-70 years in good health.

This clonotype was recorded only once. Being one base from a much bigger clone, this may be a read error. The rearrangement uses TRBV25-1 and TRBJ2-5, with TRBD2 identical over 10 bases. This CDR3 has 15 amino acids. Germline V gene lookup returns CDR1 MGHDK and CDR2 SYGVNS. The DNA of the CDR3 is TGTGTCAGCAGTGAAACGGGACTAGCGCAAGAGACCCAGTACTTC. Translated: CVSSETGLAQETQYF.

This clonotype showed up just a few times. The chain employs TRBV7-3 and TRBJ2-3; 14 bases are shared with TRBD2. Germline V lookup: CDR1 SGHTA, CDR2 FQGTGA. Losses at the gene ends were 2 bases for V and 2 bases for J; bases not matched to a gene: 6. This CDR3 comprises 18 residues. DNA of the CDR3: TGTGCCAGCAGCTTACTTGGGACTAGCGGGAGCCTCACAGATACGCAGTATTTT. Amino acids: CASSLLGTSGSLTDTQYF.

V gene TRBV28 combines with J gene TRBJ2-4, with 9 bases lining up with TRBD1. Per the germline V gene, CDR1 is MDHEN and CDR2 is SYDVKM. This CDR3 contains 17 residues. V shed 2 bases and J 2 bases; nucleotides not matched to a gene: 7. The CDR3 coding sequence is TGTGCCAGCAGTTTACGCGGGACAGGGTTCACCAAAAACATTCAGTACTTC. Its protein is CASSLRGTGFTKNIQYF.

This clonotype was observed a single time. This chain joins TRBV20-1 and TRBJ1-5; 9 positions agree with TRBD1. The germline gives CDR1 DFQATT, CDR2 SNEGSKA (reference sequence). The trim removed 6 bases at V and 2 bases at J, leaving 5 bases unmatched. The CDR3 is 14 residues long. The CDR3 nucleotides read TGCAGTGCCTCAACAGGGGGCGGCAATCAGCCCCAGCATTTT. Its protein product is CSASTGGGNQPQHF.

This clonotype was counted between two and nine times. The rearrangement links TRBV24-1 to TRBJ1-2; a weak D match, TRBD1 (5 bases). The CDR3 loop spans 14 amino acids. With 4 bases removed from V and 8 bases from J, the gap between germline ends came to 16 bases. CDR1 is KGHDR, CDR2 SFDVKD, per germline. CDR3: CATSDPAGGYGYTF. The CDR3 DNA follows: TGTGCCACCAGTGACCCTGCTGGGGGTTACGGCTACACCTTC.

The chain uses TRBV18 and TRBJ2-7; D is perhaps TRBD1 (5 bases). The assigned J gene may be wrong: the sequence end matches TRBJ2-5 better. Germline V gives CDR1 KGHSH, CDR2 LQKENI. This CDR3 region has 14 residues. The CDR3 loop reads CASSPTSGSETQYF. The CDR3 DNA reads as TGTGCCAGCTCACCGACATCAGGGTCAGAGACCCAGTACTTC.

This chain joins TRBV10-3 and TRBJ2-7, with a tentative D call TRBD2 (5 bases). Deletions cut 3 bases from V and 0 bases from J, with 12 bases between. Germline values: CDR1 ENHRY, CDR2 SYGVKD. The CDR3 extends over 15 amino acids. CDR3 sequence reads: CAISDGKESSYEQYF. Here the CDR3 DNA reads TGTGCCATCAGTGACGGGAAGGAGAGCTCCTACGAGCAGTACTTC.

For the CDR3, the DNA is TGTGCCAGCAGCAACAGGGGTATGGATACGCAGTATTTT. Translating gives CASSNRGMDTQYF. V usage is TRBV3-1 and J usage is TRBJ2-3, with 7 bases identical to TRBD1. CDR3 length: 13 amino acids. The V segment lost 5 bases and the J segment 6 bases; nucleotides outside the gene matches: 5. In germline, CDR1 is LGHDT, CDR2 YNNKEL (reference sequence).

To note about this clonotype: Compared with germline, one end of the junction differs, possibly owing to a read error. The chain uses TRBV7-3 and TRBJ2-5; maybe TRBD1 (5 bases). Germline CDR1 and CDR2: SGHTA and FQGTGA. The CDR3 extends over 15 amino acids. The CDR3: CVSSLMAGKGGTQYF. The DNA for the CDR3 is TGTGTCAGCAGCTTAATGGCAGGGAAGGGTGGGACCCAGTACTTC.

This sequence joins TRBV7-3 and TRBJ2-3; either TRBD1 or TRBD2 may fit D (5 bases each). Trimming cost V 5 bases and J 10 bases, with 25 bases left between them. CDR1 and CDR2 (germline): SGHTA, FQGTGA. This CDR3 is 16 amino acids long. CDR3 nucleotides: TGTGCCAGCAGCCCCTCTTCCGGGACCCATGCCCAATCGCAGTATTTT. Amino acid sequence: CASSPSSGTHAQSQYF.

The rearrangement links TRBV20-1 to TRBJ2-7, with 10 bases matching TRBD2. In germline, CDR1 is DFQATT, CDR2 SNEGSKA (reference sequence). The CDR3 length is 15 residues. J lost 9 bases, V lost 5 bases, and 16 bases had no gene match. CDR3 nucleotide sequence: TGCAGTGCTGGAACACCAGCGGGAGGGAGTACGGGGCAGTACTTC. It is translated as CSAGTPAGGSTGQYF.

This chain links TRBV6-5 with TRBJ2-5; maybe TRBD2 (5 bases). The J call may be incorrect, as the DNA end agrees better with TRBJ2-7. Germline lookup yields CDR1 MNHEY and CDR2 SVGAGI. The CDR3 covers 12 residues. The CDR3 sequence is CASSYREGEQYF. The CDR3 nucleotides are TGTGCCAGCAGTTACCGAGAGGGCGAGCAGTACTTC.

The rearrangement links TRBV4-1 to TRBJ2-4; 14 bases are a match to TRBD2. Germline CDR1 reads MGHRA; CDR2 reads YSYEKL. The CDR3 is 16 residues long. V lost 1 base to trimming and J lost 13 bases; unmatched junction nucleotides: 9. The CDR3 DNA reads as TGCGCCAGCAGCCAAGTGGGACTAGCGGGAGTAAAAGAGCAGTACTTC. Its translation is CASSQVGLAGVKEQYF.

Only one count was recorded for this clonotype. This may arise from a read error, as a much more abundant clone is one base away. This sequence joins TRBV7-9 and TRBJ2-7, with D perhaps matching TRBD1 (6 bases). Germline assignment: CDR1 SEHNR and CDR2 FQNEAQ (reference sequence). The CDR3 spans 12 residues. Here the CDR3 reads CAGSSQGQEQYF. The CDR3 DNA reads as TGTGCCGGCAGCTCACAGGGTCAGGAGCAGTACTTC.

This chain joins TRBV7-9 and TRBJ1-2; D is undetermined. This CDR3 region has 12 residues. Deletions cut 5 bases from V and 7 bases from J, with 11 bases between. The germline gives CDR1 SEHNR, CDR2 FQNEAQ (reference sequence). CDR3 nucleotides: TGTGCCAGCAGCCGACCGGGGTGTGGCTACACCTTC. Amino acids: CASSRPGCGYTF. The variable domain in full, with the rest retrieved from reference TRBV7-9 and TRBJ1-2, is DTGVSQNPRHKITKRGQNVTFRCDPISEHNRLYWYRQTLGQGPEFLTYFQNEAQLEKSRLLSDRFSAERPKGSFSTLEIQRTEQGDSAMYLCASSRPGCGYTFGSGTRLTVV.

The CDR3 bases are TGTGCCAGCAGCGTCGGGACTGACGTTGTCGGCGAGCAGTACTTC. Translation: CASSVGTDVVGEQYF. The genes are TRBV9 and TRBJ2-7; D is perhaps TRBD2 (6 bases). This CDR3 comprises 15 residues. CDR1 and CDR2 from the germline V gene are SGDLS and YYNGEE. Trimming pared 2 bases from V and 6 bases from J, leaving 18 bases between.

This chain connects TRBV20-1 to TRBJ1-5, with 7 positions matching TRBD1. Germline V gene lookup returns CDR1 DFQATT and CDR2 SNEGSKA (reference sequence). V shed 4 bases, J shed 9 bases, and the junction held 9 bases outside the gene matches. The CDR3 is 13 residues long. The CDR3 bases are TGCAGTGCTAACCTAGACAGGGTTCGGCCCCAGCATTTT. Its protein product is CSANLDRVRPQHF.

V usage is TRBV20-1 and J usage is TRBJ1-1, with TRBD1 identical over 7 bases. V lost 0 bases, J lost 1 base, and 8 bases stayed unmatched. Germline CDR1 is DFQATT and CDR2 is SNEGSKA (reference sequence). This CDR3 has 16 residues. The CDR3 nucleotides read TGCAGTGCTAGAGACCCTGCAGGGGGTCAGAACACTGAAGCTTTCTTT. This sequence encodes CSARDPAGGQNTEAFF.

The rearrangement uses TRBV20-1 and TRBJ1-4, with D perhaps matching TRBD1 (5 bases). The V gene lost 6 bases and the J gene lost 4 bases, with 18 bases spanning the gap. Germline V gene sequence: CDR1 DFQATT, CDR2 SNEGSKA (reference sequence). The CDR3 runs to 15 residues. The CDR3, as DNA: TGCAGTGCCGAACGGGGGGGGACGGTTAATGAAAAACTGTTTTTT. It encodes CSAERGGTVNEKLFF.

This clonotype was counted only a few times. The CDR3 loop is CSARELVETQYF. The CDR3 region has the DNA TGCAGTGCTAGAGAGTTGGTGGAGACCCAGTACTTC. The rearrangement uses TRBV20-1 and TRBJ2-5; D is unresolved. Germline values: CDR1 DFQATT, CDR2 SNEGSKA (reference sequence). V was shortened by 0 bases and J by 5 bases, with 7 bases between the two germline ends. The CDR3 extends over 12 amino acids.

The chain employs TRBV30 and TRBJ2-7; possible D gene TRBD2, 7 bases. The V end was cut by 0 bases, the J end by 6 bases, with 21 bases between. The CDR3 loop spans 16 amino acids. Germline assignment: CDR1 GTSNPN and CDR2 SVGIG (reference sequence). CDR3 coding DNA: TGTGCCTGGAGTGTACAGCGGGGTGGGGGCCCCTCCGAGCAGTACTTC. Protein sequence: CAWSVQRGGGPSEQYF.